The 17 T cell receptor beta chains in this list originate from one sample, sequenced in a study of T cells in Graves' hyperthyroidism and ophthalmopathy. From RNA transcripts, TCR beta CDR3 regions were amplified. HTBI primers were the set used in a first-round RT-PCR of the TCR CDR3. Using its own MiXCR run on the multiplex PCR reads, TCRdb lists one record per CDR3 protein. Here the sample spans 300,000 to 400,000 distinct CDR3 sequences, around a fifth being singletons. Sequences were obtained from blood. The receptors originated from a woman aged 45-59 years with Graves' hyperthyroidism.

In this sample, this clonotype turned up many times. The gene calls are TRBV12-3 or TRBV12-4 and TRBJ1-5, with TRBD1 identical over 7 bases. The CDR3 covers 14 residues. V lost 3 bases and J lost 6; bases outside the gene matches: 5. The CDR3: CASSFSGGIQPQHF. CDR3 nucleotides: TGTGCCAGCAGTTTTTCAGGGGGTATTCAGCCCCAGCATTTT.

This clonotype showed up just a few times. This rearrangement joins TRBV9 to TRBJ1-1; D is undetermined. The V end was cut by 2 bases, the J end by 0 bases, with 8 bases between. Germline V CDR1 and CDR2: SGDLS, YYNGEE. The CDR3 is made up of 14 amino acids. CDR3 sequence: CASSVDPMNTEAFF. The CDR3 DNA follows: TGTGCCAGCAGCGTCGACCCGATGAACACTGAAGCTTTCTTT. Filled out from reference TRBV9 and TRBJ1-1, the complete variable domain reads DSGVTQTPKHLITATGQRVTLRCSPRSGDLSVYWYQQSLDQGLQFLIQYYNGEERAKGNILERFSAQQFPDLHSELNLSSLELGDSALYFCASSVDPMNTEAFFGQGTRLTVV.

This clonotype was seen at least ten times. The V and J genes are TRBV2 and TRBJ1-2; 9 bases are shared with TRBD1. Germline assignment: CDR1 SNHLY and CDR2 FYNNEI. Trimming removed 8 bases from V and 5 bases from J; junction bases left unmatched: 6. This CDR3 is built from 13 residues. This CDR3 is CASRLGTGYGYTF. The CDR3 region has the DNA TGTGCCAGCCGTTTGGGGACAGGGTATGGCTACACCTTC.

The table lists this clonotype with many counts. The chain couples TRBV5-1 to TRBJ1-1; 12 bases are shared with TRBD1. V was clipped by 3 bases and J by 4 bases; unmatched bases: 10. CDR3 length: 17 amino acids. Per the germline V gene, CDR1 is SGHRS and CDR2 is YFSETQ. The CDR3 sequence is CASSWGTGGVVTTEAFF. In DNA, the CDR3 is TGCGCCAGCAGCTGGGGGACAGGGGGCGTGGTGACCACTGAAGCTTTCTTT.

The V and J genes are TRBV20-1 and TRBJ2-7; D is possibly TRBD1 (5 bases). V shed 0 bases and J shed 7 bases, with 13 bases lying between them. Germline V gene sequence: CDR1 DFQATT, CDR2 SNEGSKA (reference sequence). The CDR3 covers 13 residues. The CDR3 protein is CSARDLRAYEQYF. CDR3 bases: TGCAGTGCTAGAGATCTCAGGGCTTATGAGCAGTACTTC.

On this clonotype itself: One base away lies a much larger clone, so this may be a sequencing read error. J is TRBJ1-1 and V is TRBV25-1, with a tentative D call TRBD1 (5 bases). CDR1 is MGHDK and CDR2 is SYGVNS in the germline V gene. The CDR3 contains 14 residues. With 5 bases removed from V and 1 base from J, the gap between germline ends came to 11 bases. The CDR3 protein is CASSYGTANTEAFF. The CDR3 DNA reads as TGTGCCAGCAGTTACGGGACGGCGAACACTGAAGCTTTCTTT.

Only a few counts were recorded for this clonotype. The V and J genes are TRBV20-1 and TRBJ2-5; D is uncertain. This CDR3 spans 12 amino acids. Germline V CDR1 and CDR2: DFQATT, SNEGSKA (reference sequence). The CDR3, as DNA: TGCAGCGCCATCCCCGGTGGAGAGACCCAGTACTTC. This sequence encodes CSAIPGGETQYF.

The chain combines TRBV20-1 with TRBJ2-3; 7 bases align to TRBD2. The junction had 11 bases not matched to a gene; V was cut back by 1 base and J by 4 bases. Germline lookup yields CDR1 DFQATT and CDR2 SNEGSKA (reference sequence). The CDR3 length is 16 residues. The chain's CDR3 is CSARVPSGPEADTQYF. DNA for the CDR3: TGCAGTGCTAGAGTCCCTAGCGGCCCCGAGGCAGATACGCAGTATTTT.

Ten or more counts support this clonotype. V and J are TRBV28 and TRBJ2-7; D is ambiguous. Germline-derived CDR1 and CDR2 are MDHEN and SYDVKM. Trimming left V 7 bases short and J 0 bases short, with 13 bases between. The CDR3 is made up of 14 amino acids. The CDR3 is CASNGAVSSYEQYF. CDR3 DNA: TGTGCCAGCAACGGAGCTGTGAGCTCCTACGAGCAGTACTTC.

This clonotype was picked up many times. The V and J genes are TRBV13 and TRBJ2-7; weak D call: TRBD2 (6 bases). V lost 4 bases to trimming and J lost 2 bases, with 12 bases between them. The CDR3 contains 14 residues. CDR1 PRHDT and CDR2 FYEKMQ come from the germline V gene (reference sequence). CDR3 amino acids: CASSSGLLTYEQYF. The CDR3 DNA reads TGTGCCAGCAGCTCGGGACTTCTTACCTACGAGCAGTACTTC.

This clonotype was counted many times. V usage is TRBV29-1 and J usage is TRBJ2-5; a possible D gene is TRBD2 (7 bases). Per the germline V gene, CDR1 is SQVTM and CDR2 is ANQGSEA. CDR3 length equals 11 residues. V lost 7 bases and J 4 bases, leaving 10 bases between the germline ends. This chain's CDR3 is CSGGGAETQYF. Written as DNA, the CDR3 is TGCAGCGGTGGGGGGGCAGAGACCCAGTACTTC.

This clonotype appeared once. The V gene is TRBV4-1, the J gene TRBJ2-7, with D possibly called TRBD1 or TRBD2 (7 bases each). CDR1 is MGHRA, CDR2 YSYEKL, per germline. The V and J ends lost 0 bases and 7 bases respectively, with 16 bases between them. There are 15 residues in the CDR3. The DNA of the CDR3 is TGCGCCAGCAGCCAAGAAGTTGCAGGGGGGGGAGAGCAGTACTTC. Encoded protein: CASSQEVAGGGEQYF.

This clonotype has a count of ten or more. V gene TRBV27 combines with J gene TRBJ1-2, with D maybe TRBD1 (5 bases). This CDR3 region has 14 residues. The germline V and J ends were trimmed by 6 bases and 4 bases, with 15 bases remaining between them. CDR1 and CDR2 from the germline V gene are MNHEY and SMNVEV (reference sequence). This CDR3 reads CASRPSGGGYGYTF. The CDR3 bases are TGTGCCAGCAGGCCCAGCGGGGGTGGCTATGGCTACACCTTC.

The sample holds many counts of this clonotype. The CDR3 region is CASSLVREGNTEAFF. The DNA for the CDR3 is TGTGCCAGCAGCTTAGTCAGGGAAGGGAACACTGAAGCTTTCTTT. The chain has TRBV7-9 and TRBJ1-1, with a possible D match to TRBD1 (5 bases). Trimming stripped 1 base from V and 1 base from J, with 10 bases between. Germline CDR1 reads SEHNR; CDR2 reads FQNEAQ (reference sequence). The CDR3 is 15 amino acids.

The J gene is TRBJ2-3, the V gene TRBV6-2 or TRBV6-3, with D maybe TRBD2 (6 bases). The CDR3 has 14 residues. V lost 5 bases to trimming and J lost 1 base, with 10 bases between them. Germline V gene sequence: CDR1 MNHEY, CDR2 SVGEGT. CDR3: CASSAGGGTDTQYF. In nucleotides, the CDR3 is TGTGCCAGCAGTGCCGGAGGGGGCACAGATACGCAGTATTTT.

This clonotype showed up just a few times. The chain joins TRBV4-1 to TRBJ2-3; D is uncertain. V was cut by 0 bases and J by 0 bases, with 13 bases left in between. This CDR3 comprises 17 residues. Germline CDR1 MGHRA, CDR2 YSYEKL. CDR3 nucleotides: TGCGCCAGCAGCCAAGAGATACCAGGTCCTAGCACAGATACGCAGTATTTT. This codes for CASSQEIPGPSTDTQYF.

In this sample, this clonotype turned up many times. CDR3 coding DNA: TGTGCCAGCAGTTTATCCTCGGACGGCTCCTACGAGCAGTACTTC. Its translation is CASSLSSDGSYEQYF. The J gene is TRBJ2-7, the V gene TRBV27; D not certain. CDR1 and CDR2 from the germline V gene are MNHEY and SMNVEV (reference sequence). The V end was cut by 0 bases, the J end by 0 bases, with 9 bases between. CDR3 size: 15 residues.